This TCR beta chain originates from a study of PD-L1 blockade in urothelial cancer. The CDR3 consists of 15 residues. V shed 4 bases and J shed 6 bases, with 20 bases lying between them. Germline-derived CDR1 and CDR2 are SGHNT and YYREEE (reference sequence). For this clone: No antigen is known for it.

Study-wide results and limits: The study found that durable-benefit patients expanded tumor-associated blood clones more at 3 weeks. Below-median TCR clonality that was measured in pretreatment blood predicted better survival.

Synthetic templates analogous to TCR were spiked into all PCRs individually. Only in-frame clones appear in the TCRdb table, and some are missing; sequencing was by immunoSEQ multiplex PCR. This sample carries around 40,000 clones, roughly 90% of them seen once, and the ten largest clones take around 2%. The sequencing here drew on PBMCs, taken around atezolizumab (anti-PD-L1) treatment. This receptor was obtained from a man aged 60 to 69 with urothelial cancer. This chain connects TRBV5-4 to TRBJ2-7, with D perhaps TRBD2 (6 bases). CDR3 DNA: TGTGCCAGCAGCCTCAGGCGGGAAGACGGGCTCGAGCAGTACTTC. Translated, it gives CASSLRREDGLEQYF.